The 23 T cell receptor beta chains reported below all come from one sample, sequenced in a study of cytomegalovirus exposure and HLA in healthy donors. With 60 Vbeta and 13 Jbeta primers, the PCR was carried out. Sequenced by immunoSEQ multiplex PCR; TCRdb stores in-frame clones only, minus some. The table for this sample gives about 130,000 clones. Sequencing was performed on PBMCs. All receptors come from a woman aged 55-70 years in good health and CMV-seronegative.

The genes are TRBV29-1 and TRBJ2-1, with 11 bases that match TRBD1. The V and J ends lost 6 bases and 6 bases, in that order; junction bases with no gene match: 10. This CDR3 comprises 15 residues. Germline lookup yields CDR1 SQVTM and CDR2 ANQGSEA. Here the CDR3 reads CSVDSRDRGANEQFF. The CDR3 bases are TGCAGCGTGGACTCCCGGGACAGGGGGGCCAATGAGCAGTTCTTC.

CDR3 sequence reads: CASGGQGPVSYEQYF. CDR3 sequence (DNA): TGTGCCAGCGGCGGGCAGGGGCCTGTCTCCTACGAGCAGTACTTC. The chain is built from TRBV2 and TRBJ2-5; a possible D gene is TRBD1 (6 bases). The assigned J gene may be wrong: the sequence end matches TRBJ2-7 better. CDR3 length: 15 residues. CDR1 and CDR2 from the germline V gene are SNHLY and FYNNEI.

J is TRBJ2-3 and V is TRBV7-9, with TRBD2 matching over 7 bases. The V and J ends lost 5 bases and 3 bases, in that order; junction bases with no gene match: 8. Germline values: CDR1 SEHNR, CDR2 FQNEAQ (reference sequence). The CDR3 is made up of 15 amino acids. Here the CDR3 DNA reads TGTGCCAGCAGCCTGAGCGGGGCTAAAACAGATACGCAGTATTTT. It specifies CASSLSGAKTDTQYF.

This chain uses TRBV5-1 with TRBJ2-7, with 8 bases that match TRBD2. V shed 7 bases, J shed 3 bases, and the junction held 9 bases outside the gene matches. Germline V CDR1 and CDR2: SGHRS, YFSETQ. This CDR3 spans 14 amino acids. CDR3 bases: TGCGCCAGCGCCAGAACAGCGGGGGTCTACGAGCAGTACTTC. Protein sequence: CASARTAGVYEQYF.

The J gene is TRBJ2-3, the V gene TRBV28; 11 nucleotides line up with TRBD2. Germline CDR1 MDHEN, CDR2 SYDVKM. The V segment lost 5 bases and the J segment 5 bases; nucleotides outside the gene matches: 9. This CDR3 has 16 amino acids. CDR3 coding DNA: TGTGCCAGCAGTGTTAGCGGGAGGGCCTTGGTAGATACGCAGTATTTT. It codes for CASSVSGRALVDTQYF. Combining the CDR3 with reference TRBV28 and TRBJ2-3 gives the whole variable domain DVKVTQSSRYLVKRTGEKVFLECVQDMDHENMFWYRQDPGLGLRLIYFSYDVKMKEKGDIPEGYSVSREKKERFSLILESASTNQTSMYLCASSVSGRALVDTQYFGPGTRLTVL.

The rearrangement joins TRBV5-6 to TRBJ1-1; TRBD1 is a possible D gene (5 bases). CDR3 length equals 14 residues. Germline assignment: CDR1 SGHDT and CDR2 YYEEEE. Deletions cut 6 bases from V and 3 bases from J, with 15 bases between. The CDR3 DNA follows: TGTGCCAGCACCTTCGACAGCTCGTACACTGAAGCTTTCTTT. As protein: CASTFDSSYTEAFF. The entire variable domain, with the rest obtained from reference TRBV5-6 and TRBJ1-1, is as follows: DAGVTQSPTHLIKTRGQQVTLRCSPKSGHDTVSWYQQALGQGPQFIFQYYEEEERQRGNFPDRFSGHQFPNYSSELNVNALLLGDSALYLCASTFDSSYTEAFFGQGTRLTVV.

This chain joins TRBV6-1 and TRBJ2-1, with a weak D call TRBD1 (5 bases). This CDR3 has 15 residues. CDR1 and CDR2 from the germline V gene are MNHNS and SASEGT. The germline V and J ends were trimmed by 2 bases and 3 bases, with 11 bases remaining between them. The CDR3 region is CASSEPGIGYNEQFF. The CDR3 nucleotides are TGTGCCAGCAGTGAACCAGGGATTGGCTACAATGAGCAGTTCTTC.

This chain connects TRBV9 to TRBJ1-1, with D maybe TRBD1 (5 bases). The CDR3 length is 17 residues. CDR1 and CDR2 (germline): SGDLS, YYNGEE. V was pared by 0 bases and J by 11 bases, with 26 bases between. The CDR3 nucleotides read TGTGCCAGCAGCGTAGAGGGGACTGACACCTCTCCGTCCGCCGCTTTCTTT. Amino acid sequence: CASSVEGTDTSPSAAFF. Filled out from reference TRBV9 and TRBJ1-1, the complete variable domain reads DSGVTQTPKHLITATGQRVTLRCSPRSGDLSVYWYQQSLDQGLQFLIQYYNGEERAKGNILERFSAQQFPDLHSELNLSSLELGDSALYFCASSVEGTDTSPSAAFFGQGTRLTVV.

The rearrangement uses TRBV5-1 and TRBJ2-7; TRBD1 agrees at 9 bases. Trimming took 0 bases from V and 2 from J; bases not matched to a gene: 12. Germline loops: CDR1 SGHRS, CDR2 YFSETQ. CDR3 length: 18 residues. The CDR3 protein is CASSLAKGGTGRPYEQYF. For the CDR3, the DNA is TGCGCCAGCAGCTTGGCTAAAGGAGGGACAGGGAGACCCTACGAGCAGTACTTC. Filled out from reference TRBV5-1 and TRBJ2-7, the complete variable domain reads KAGVTQTPRYLIKTRGQQVTLSCSPISGHRSVSWYQQTPGQGLQFLFEYFSETQRNKGNFPGRFSGRQFSNSRSEMNVSTLELGDSALYLCASSLAKGGTGRPYEQYFGPGTRLTVT.

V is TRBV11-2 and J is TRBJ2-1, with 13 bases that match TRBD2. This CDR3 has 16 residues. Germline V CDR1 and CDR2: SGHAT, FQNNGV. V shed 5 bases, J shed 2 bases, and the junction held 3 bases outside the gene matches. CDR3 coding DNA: TGTGCCAGCAGCCGACTAGCGGGAGGACCCTACAATGAGCAGTTCTTC. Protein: CASSRLAGGPYNEQFF.

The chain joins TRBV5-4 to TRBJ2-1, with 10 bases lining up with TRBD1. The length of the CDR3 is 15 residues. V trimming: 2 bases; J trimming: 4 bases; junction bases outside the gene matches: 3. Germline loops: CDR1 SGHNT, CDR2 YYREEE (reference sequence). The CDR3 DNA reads TGTGCCAGCAGCTTAGGACAGGGGGGATACAATGAGCAGTTCTTC. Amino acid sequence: CASSLGQGGYNEQFF. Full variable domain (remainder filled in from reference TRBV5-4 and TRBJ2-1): ETGVTQSPTHLIKTRGQQVTLRCSSQSGHNTVSWYQQALGQGPQFIFQYYREEENGRGNFPPRFSGLQFPNYSSELNVNALELDDSALYLCASSLGQGGYNEQFFGPGTRLTVL.

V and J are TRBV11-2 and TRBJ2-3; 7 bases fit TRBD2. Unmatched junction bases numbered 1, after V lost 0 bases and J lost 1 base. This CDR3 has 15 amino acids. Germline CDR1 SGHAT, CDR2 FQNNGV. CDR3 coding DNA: TGTGCCAGCAGCTTAGACGCGGGGGGCACAGATACGCAGTATTTT. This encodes CASSLDAGGTDTQYF.

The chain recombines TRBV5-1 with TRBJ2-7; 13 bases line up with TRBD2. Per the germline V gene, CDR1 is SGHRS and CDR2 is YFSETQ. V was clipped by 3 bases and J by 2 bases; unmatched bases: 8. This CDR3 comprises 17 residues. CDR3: CASSSIAGLAGTYEQYF. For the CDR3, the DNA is TGCGCCAGCAGCTCCATAGCGGGACTAGCGGGAACCTACGAGCAGTACTTC.

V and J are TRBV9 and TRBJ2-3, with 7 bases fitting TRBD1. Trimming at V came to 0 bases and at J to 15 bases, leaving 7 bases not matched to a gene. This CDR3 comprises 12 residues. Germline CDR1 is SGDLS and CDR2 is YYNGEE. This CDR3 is CASSVAGDREYF. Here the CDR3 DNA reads TGTGCCAGCAGCGTAGCCGGAGACAGGGAATATTTT. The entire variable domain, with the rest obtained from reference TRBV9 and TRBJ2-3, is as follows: DSGVTQTPKHLITATGQRVTLRCSPRSGDLSVYWYQQSLDQGLQFLIQYYNGEERAKGNILERFSAQQFPDLHSELNLSSLELGDSALYFCASSVAGDREYFGPGTRLTVL.

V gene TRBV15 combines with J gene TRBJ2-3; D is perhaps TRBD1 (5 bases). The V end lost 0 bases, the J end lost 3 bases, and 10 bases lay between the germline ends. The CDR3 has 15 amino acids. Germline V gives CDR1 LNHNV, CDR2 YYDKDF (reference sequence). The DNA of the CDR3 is TGTGCCACCAGCAGAGATGGGGCCTATACAGATACGCAGTATTTT. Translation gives CATSRDGAYTDTQYF.

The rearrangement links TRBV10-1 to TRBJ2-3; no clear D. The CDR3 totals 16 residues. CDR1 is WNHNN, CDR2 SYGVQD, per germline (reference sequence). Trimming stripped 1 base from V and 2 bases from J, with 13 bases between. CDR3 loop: CASSEFSFPDTDTQYF. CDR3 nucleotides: TGCGCCAGCAGTGAGTTCTCGTTCCCAGACACAGATACGCAGTATTTT.

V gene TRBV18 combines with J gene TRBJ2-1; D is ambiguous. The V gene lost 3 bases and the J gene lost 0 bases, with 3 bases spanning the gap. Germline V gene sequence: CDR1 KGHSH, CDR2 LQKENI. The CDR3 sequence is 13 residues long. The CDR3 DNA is TGTGCCAGCTCACCGAGCTCCTACAATGAGCAGTTCTTC. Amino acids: CASSPSSYNEQFF.

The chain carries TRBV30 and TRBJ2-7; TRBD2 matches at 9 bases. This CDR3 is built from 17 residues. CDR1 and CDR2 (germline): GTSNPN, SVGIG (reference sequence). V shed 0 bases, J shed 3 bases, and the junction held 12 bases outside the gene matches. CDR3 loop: CAWSVSPATSGSYEQYF. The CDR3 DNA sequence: TGTGCCTGGAGTGTATCCCCTGCGACTAGCGGAAGCTACGAGCAGTACTTC.

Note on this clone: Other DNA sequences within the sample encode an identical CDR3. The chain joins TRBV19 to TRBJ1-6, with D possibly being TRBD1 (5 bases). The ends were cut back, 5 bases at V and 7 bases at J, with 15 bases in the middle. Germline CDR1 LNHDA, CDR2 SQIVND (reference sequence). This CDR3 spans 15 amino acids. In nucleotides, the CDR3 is TGTGCCAGTAGTGCAGGGAATTACAAAAATTCACCCCTCCACTTT. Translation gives CASSAGNYKNSPLHF.

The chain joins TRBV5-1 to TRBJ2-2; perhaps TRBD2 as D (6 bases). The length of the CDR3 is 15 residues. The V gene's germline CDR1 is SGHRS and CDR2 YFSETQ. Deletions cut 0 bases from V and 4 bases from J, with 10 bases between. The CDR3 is CASSLGAGSTGELFF. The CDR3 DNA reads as TGCGCCAGCAGCTTGGGCGCGGGAAGCACCGGGGAGCTGTTTTTT.

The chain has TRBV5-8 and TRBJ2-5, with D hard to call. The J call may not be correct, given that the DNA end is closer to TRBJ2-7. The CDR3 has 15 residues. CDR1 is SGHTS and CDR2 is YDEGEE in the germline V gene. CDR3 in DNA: TGTGCCAGCAGCTTTTCACCGTCACCGTCCTACGAGCAGTACTTC. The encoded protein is CASSFSPSPSYEQYF.

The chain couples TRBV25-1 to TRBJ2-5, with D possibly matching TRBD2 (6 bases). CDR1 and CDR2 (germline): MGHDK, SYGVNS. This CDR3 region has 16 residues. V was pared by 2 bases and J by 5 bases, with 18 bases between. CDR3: CASSEGRKASWETQYF. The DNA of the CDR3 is TGTGCCAGCAGTGAAGGGAGGAAGGCCAGTTGGGAGACCCAGTACTTC.

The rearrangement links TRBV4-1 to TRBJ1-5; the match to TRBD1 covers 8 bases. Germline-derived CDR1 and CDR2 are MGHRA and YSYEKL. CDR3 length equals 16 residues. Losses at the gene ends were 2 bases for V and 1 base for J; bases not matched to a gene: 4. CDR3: CASSQRQGISNQPQHF. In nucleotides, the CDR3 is TGCGCCAGCAGCCAAAGACAGGGGATAAGCAATCAGCCCCAGCATTTT.